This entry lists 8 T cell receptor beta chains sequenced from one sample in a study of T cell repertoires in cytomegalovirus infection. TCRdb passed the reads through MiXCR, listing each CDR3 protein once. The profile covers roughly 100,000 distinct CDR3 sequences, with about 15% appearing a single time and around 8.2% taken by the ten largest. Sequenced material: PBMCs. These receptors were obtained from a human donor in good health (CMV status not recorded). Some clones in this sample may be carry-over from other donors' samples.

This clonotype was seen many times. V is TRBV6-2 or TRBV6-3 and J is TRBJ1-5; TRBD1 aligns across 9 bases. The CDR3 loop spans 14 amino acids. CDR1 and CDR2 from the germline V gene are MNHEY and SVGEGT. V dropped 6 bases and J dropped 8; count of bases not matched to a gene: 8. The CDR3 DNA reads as TGTGCCAGCAGGTGGACAGGGGTCGGGGAGCCCCAGCATTTT. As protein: CASRWTGVGEPQHF.

CDR3 DNA sequence: TGCAGCGCCACAGGGGGTCTTTATGGCTACACCTTC. This sequence encodes CSATGGLYGYTF. V usage is TRBV29-1 and J usage is TRBJ1-2, with 8 bases identical to TRBD1. CDR3 size: 12 residues. V trimming: 7 bases; J trimming: 5 bases; junction bases outside the gene matches: 6. Germline V gives CDR1 SQVTM, CDR2 ANQGSEA.

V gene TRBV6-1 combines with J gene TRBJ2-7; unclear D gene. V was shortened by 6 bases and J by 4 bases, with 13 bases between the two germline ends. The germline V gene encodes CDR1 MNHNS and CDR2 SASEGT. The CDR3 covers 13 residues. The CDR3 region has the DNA TGTGCCAGCAGGACAATACAGATTTACGAGCAGTACTTC. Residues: CASRTIQIYEQYF.

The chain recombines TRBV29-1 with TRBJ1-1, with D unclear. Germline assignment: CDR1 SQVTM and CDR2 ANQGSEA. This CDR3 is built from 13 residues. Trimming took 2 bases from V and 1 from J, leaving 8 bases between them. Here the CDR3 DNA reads TGCAGCGTTGAATCTACAGCGAACACTGAAGCTTTCTTT. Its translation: CSVESTANTEAFF.

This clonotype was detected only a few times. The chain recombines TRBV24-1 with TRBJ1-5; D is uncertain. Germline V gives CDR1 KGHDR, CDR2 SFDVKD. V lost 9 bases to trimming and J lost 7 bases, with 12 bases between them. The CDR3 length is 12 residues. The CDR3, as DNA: TGTGCCACCTCCCAAGGCCGCCAGCCCCAGCATTTT. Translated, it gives CATSQGRQPQHF.

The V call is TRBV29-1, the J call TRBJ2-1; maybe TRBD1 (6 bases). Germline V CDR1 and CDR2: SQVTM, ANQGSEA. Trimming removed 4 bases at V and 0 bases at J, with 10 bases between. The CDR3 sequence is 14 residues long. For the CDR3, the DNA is TGCAGCGTTGCAGGGGCGAGCTCCTACAATGAGCAGTTCTTC. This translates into CSVAGASSYNEQFF.

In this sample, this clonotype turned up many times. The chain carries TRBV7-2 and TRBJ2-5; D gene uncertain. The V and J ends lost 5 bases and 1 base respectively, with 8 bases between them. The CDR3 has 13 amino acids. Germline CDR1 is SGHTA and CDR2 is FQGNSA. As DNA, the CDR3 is TGTGCCAGCAGCCGACAATCCCAAGAGACCCAGTACTTC. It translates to CASSRQSQETQYF.

The CDR3 loop is CAISEYPPGLAGETDTQYF. For the CDR3, the DNA is TGTGCCATCAGTGAGTACCCGCCCGGACTAGCGGGGGAGACAGATACGCAGTATTTT. The rearrangement links TRBV10-3 to TRBJ2-3, with 13 bases fitting TRBD2. V shed 1 base and J 3 bases; nucleotides not matched to a gene: 10. CDR1 and CDR2 from the germline V gene are ENHRY and SYGVKD. The CDR3 sequence is 19 residues long.